This is a list of T cell receptor beta chains from one sample in a study of T cells in Graves' hyperthyroidism and ophthalmopathy. Each CDR3 protein gets one entry after TCRdb re-called the multiplex PCR reads with MiXCR. The sample has around 520,000 distinct CDR3 sequences, 14% seen once. Sequenced material: blood. Receptors were obtained from a woman in her late teens or twenties with Graves' hyperthyroidism. The CDR3 runs from the conserved cysteine through the conserved F or W. Fields, in order: D gene, J gene, V gene, clone size, CDR3 protein, CDR3 DNA. A D gene is named only where the DNA matches it firmly. Not every row has a clone size; where given, it reads once, few, many or a size class.

TRBD2	TRBJ2-5	TRBV7-9	many	CASSSTQLAGETQYF	TGTGCCAGCAGCTCAACCCAACTAGCGGGAGAGACCCAGTACTTC
-	TRBJ2-1	TRBV2	many	CASSEVDFNNEQFF	TGTGCCAGCAGTGAAGTTGATTTCAACAATGAGCAGTTCTTC
TRBD2	TRBJ2-5	TRBV11-2	many	CASSLRSYRTSGREETQYF	TGTGCCAGCAGCTTACGCTCATATCGGACTAGCGGGAGGGAAGAGACCCAGTACTTC
TRBD2	TRBJ2-1	TRBV7-9	many	CASSSQTSIDEQFF	TGTGCCAGCAGCTCCCAGACTAGCATCGATGAGCAGTTCTTC
TRBD1	TRBJ2-2	TRBV7-9	few	CASSYRGFGGELFF	TGTGCCAGCAGCTACAGGGGCTTCGGCGGGGAGCTGTTTTTT
-	TRBJ1-2	TRBV7-9	few	CASSSGLYGYTF	TGTGCCAGCAGCTCGGGACTCTATGGCTACACCTTC
-	TRBJ1-1	TRBV11-3	many	CASSSRDPAFF	TGTGCCAGCAGCTCCCGGGACCCAGCTTTCTTT
TRBD1	TRBJ2-7	TRBV27	many	CASSLRGTGIYEQYF	TGTGCCAGCAGTTTGAGGGGGACAGGGATATACGAGCAGTACTTC
TRBD2	TRBJ2-1	TRBV12-3/TRBV12-4	many	CASSSSKGEREGWGGNEQFF	TGTGCCAGCAGTTCCTCCAAGGGCGAGCGGGAGGGCTGGGGGGGGAATGAGCAGTTCTTC
-	TRBJ1-1	TRBV29-1	-	CSVYPDGGQTEAFF	TGCAGCGTTTACCCTGATGGGGGACAAACTGAAGCTTTCTTT
TRBD1	TRBJ1-1	TRBV12-3/TRBV12-4	-	CASSLVPGQGITEAFF	TGTGCCAGCAGCCTGGTGCCGGGACAGGGGATCACTGAAGCTTTCTTT
-	TRBJ2-7	TRBV20-1	many	CSVSQDHYEQYF	TGCAGTGTCTCCCAGGACCACTACGAGCAGTACTTC
TRBD1	TRBJ1-1	TRBV29-1	-	CSAAQGYSTEAFF	TGCAGCGCAGCACAGGGGTATAGCACTGAAGCTTTCTTT
TRBD2	TRBJ2-7	TRBV2	many	CASSERRASGRVEQYF	TGTGCCAGCAGTGAAAGGCGGGCTAGCGGGAGGGTCGAGCAGTACTTC
-	TRBJ1-5	TRBV20-1	-	CSPRDKAQSGVIRNQPQHF	TGCAGTCCTAGAGACAAAGCGCAATCAGGGGTGATTAGGAATCAGCCCCAGCATTTT
TRBD1	TRBJ1-2	TRBV12-3/TRBV12-4	many	CASRGTGNYGYTF	TGTGCCAGCAGGGGGACAGGGAACTATGGCTACACCTTC
-	TRBJ1-1	TRBV29-1	many	CSVEWGLNTEAFF	TGCAGCGTTGAATGGGGCCTGAACACTGAAGCTTTCTTT
-	TRBJ2-1	TRBV19	few	CASMRSGYNEQFF	TGTGCCAGTATGAGGTCGGGATACAATGAGCAGTTCTTC
-	TRBJ1-6	TRBV7-9	many	CASSLGGNSPLHF	TGTGCCAGCAGCCTCGGGGGGAATTCACCCCTCCACTTT
-	TRBJ1-1	TRBV19	few	CASSSTLEAFF	TGTGCCAGTAGCAGCACCCTGGAAGCTTTCTTT
-	TRBJ2-7	TRBV5-5	-	CASSSQGFYEQYF	TGTGCCAGCAGCTCCCAGGGTTTTTACGAGCAGTACTTC
-	TRBJ1-1	TRBV28	many	CASSYRTTEAFF	TGTGCCAGCAGTTATAGGACGACTGAAGCTTTCTTT
TRBD2	TRBJ2-1	TRBV19	many	CASSVAGSGLEQFF	TGTGCCAGTAGCGTAGCGGGAAGCGGGCTTGAGCAGTTCTTC
-	TRBJ2-1	TRBV7-9	-	CASSPKIEQFF	TGTGCCAGCAGCCCCAAGATTGAGCAGTTCTTC
-	TRBJ2-1	TRBV11-2	many	CASSLDPTLSAYNEQFF	TGTGCCAGCAGCTTAGACCCTACCCTTTCGGCCTACAATGAGCAGTTCTTC
TRBD1	TRBJ1-2	TRBV12-3/TRBV12-4	-	CASSDIGTGYGYTF	TGTGCCAGCAGTGATATCGGGACAGGGTATGGCTACACCTTC
-	TRBJ2-5	TRBV12-3/TRBV12-4	once	CASSLEFGGQYQETQYF	TGTGCCAGCAGTTTAGAATTCGGGGGCCAGTACCAAGAGACCCAGTACTTC
-	TRBJ2-5	TRBV19	many	CASSIGPSWTVQETQYF	TGTGCCAGTAGTATCGGCCCCTCGTGGACAGTCCAAGAGACCCAGTACTTC
-	TRBJ1-2	TRBV5-1	-	CASRETGNYGYTF	TGCGCCAGCAGGGAAACAGGGAACTATGGCTACACCTTC
-	TRBJ1-1	TRBV3-1	-	CASSRGHTEAFF	TGTGCCAGCAGCCGAGGACACACTGAAGCTTTCTTT
-	TRBJ1-2	TRBV6-1	many	CASSGEAVDGYTF	TGTGCCAGCAGTGGAGAGGCAGTCGATGGCTACACCTTC